The present T cell receptor beta chain was sequenced within a study of T cells in tumors and immune-related adverse events. Germline V CDR1 and CDR2: SGHNT, YYREEE (reference sequence). CDR3 length: 15 residues. V lost 3 bases and J lost 6, with 18 bases in between. The repertoire was sequenced with immunoSEQ multiplex PCR; TCRdb's copy has only in-frame clones and lacks some. The profile shows roughly 20,000 clones, around 90% of them singletons. This chain joins TRBV5-4 and TRBJ1-2; D gene ambiguous. Sequenced material: lymph node tissue, taken from a patient treated with anti-PD-1 therapy. The clonotype originates from a female donor with metastatic renal cell carcinoma. This CDR3 reads CASSSTRNWGDGYTF. The CDR3, as DNA: TGTGCCAGCAGCTCCACGCGGAATTGGGGAGATGGCTACACCTTC.